These 13 T cell receptor beta chains were all obtained from the same sample, sequenced in a study of vaccination effects on CD4 cells after COVID-19. No antigen has been identified for these receptors. The culture ran for 10 days before CD4+ T cells were isolated. Subjects were given two BNT162b2 or mRNA-1273 vaccine doses. Assay: immunoSEQ multiplex PCR; the TCRdb copy retains only in-frame clones and omits some. Of some 66,000 clones detected, approximately 79% appear once; the ten largest clones hold 2.4%. Sample: CD4+ T cells from PBMCs cultured without peptide, taken after COVID-19 vaccination. These receptors were taken from a human donor who received a COVID-19 vaccine.

This chain connects TRBV5-1 to TRBJ2-2; D gene uncertain. This CDR3 has 17 amino acids. V lost 0 bases to trimming and J lost 0 bases, with 12 bases between them. Germline CDR1 reads SGHRS; CDR2 reads YFSETQ. The CDR3 sequence: CASSLGPQAANTGELFF. CDR3 sequence (DNA): TGCGCCAGCAGCTTGGGGCCCCAGGCGGCGAACACCGGGGAGCTGTTTTTT.

V is TRBV18 and J is TRBJ2-3; 10 bases fit TRBD2. CDR3 size: 16 residues. The V segment lost 2 bases and the J segment 4 bases; nucleotides outside the gene matches: 6. Germline CDR1 KGHSH, CDR2 LQKENI. The CDR3 is CASSPSSGGASDTQYF. The CDR3 coding sequence is TGTGCCAGCTCACCATCCAGCGGGGGGGCCTCAGATACGCAGTATTTT. Full variable domain (remainder filled in from reference TRBV18 and TRBJ2-3): NAGVMQNPRHLVRRRGQEARLRCSPMKGHSHVYWYRQLPEEGLKFMVYLQKENIIDESGMPKERFSAEFPKEGPSILRIQQVVRGDSAAYFCASSPSSGGASDTQYFGPGTRLTVL.

A single count supports this clone. The gene calls are TRBV21-1 and TRBJ2-4. TRBV21-1 is a pseudogene. The CDR3 runs 12 residues. CDR3 residues: CASSLRPNIQYF. For the CDR3, the DNA is TGTGCCAGCAGCCTTAGGCCGAACATTCAGTACTTC.

The rearrangement joins TRBV28 to TRBJ1-2; TRBD1 matches at 7 bases. Germline CDR1 reads MDHEN; CDR2 reads SYDVKM. The CDR3 covers 15 residues. Trimming cost V 6 bases and J 4 bases; bases outside gene matches: 11. In nucleotides, the CDR3 is TGTGCCAGCAGCTCCCGACAGGGCCAAATCTATGGCTACACCTTC. This translates into CASSSRQGQIYGYTF.

The chain joins TRBV4-1 to TRBJ2-3, with 10 bases that match TRBD2. The junction had 17 bases not matched to a gene; V was cut back by 10 bases and J by 4 bases. The germline CDR1 and CDR2 sequences are MGHRA and YSYEKL. The CDR3 sequence is 17 residues long. The CDR3 DNA follows: TGCGCCACCCGAACAGGAGGAGCGGGGGGGCGCGCAGATACGCAGTATTTT. It translates to CATRTGGAGGRADTQYF.

This clone was detected only once. The chain is built from TRBV4-3 and TRBJ2-3, with unresolved D. CDR1 and CDR2 from the germline V gene are LGHNA and YSLEER. Trimming cost V 1 base and J 3 bases, with 14 bases left between them. CDR3 length equals 16 residues. The CDR3 DNA reads TGCGCCAGCAGCCAAGTCCACGGATTTGGGACAGATACGCAGTATTTT. Translating gives CASSQVHGFGTDTQYF.

The rearrangement links TRBV6-2 or TRBV6-3 to TRBJ2-1; D is undetermined. The length of the CDR3 is 15 residues. Germline CDR1 reads MNHEY; CDR2 reads SVGEGT. The V gene lost 6 bases and the J gene lost 5 bases, with 17 bases spanning the gap. The CDR3 is CASSPYDLPNNEQFF. The CDR3 coding sequence is TGTGCCAGCAGCCCATACGATCTCCCGAACAATGAGCAGTTCTTC.

This clone was counted between two and nine times. The chain couples TRBV20-1 to TRBJ1-1; TRBD1 might be the D (5 bases). This CDR3 region has 11 residues. In germline, CDR1 is DFQATT, CDR2 SNEGSKA (reference sequence). Trimming removed 3 bases from V and 7 bases from J, with 9 bases in between. CDR3 sequence reads: CSASRGGEAFF. The CDR3 nucleotides read TGCAGTGCTAGTAGGGGTGGTGAAGCTTTCTTT.

Here the CDR3 reads CASSSGGGPVGTQYF. For the CDR3, the DNA is TGCGCCAGCAGCTCTGGAGGGGGTCCCGTGGGGACCCAGTACTTC. V usage is TRBV5-1 and J usage is TRBJ2-5; D possibly uses TRBD1 or TRBD2 (6 bases each). Trimming shortened V by 3 bases and J by 7 bases, and 19 bases separated the two germline ends. Germline CDR1 is SGHRS and CDR2 is YFSETQ. The CDR3 loop spans 15 amino acids.

V is TRBV4-1 and J is TRBJ2-1; 11 bases are a match to TRBD1. With V trimmed by 5 bases and J by 6 bases, 6 bases remained unmatched. The CDR3 loop spans 15 amino acids. The germline gives CDR1 MGHRA, CDR2 YSYEKL. CDR3 region: CASSVPGTGGNEQFF. DNA of the CDR3: TGCGCCAGCAGCGTACCCGGGACAGGGGGCAATGAGCAGTTCTTC.

The DNA of the CDR3 is TGTGCCAGCAGTAAATCAGGGGGGATGAGCTCTGGCTACACCTTC. Amino acid sequence: CASSKSGGMSSGYTF. The chain combines TRBV28 with TRBJ1-2; TRBD1 aligns across 7 bases. CDR3 length: 15 amino acids. Germline loops: CDR1 MDHEN, CDR2 SYDVKM. Losses at the gene ends were 5 bases for V and 7 bases for J; bases not matched to a gene: 13.

In DNA form, the CDR3 reads TGTGCCAGCAGTGAAGGTCTAAGCACGGAGACCCAGTACTTC. This sequence encodes CASSEGLSTETQYF. The chain employs TRBV2 and TRBJ2-5; D is unresolved. This CDR3 has 14 amino acids. V was cut by 1 base and J by 5 bases, with 11 bases left in between. The germline V gene encodes CDR1 SNHLY and CDR2 FYNNEI.

The chain combines TRBV25-1 with TRBJ1-6; the D gene is possibly TRBD1 (5 bases). The ends were cut back, 3 bases at V and 8 bases at J, with 11 bases in the middle. The CDR3 contains 14 residues. The germline V gene has CDR1 MGHDK and CDR2 SYGVNS. The CDR3 bases are TGTGCCAGCAGTGACCCAGGGTCACATTCACCCCTCCACTTT. This translates into CASSDPGSHSPLHF. The full variable domain, rest sourced from reference TRBV25-1 and TRBJ1-6, is EADIYQTPRYLVIGTGKKITLECSQTMGHDKMYWYQQDPGMELHLIHYSYGVNSTEKGDLSSESTVSRIRTEHFPLTLESARPSHTSQYLCASSDPGSHSPLHFGNGTRLTVT.